These 5 T cell receptor beta chains originate from one sample sequenced in a study of blood T cell repertoires in COVID-19. TCRdb's table, derived via immunoSEQ multiplex PCR, lists solely in-frame clones and lacks some. The sample has roughly 200,000 clones, about 76% seen once. The sequencing sample was made of peripheral blood. The receptor source for this set is a woman between 50 and 59 years old with active or convalescent COVID-19.

The V gene is TRBV6-5, the J gene TRBJ1-1; no firm D call. Deletions cut 8 bases from V and 1 base from J, with 17 bases between. The CDR3 consists of 15 residues. Germline V lookup: CDR1 MNHEY, CDR2 SVGAGI. The CDR3: CASGPQPPPNTEAFF. CDR3 nucleotides: TGTGCCAGCGGGCCTCAGCCCCCACCGAACACTGAAGCTTTCTTT.

J is TRBJ1-4 and V is TRBV3-1 (or the pseudogene TRBV3-2), with D tentatively TRBD1 (6 bases). This CDR3 is built from 18 residues. CDR1 is LGHDT and CDR2 is YNNKEL in the germline V gene (reference sequence). V gave up 1 base and J gave up 7 bases, with 22 bases separating them. The CDR3 loop is CASSQGAPQQGLGEKLFF. The DNA of the CDR3 is TGTGCCAGCAGCCAAGGGGCCCCCCAACAGGGTCTTGGTGAAAAACTGTTTTTT.

The J gene is TRBJ2-7, the V gene TRBV5-1; 7 bases are shared with TRBD2. Germline V CDR1 and CDR2: SGHRS, YFSETQ. This CDR3 comprises 15 residues. The V and J ends lost 0 bases and 3 bases, in that order; junction bases with no gene match: 6. Written as DNA, the CDR3 is TGCGCCAGCAGCTTGGAGGGAGGGGCCATCTACGAGCAGTACTTC. Its protein product is CASSLEGGAIYEQYF.

Here the CDR3 DNA reads TGTGCCAGTAGACCCACCCGAACAGGGGGTGAAGCTTTCTTT. This gives the protein CASRPTRTGGEAFF. The chain is built from TRBV19 and TRBJ1-1, with 8 bases identical to TRBD1. Per germline, CDR1 LNHDA and CDR2 SQIVND (reference sequence). This CDR3 has 14 amino acids. V was clipped by 6 bases and J by 7 bases; unmatched bases: 10.

The chain joins TRBV7-2 to TRBJ2-1; D remains unclear. CDR1 and CDR2 from the germline V gene are SGHTA and FQGNSA. The CDR3 spans 14 residues. The V gene lost 5 bases and the J gene lost 0 bases, with 8 bases spanning the gap. The chain's CDR3 is CASSALSSYNEQFF. The CDR3 nucleotides read TGTGCCAGCAGCGCCCTAAGCTCCTACAATGAGCAGTTCTTC.